Sequencing of this TCR beta chain was carried out in a study of blood T cells in healthy people across ages. The V gene's germline CDR1 is SEHNR and CDR2 FQNEAQ (reference sequence). This CDR3 region has 16 residues. V was pared by 5 bases and J by 6 bases, with 12 bases of the junction left unmatched. Then a second PCR, running roughly 7 to 11 cycles, was carried out with a sample-barcoded 5' primer and a J-beta primer mix. One entry per CDR3 protein, called by TCRdb with MiXCR from the 5' RACE reads. The sample lists about 1.4 million distinct CDR3 sequences, roughly 60% occurring once. The sequence came from a man in his late teens or twenties in good health. The chain uses TRBV7-9 and TRBJ2-1, with 8 nucleotides matching TRBD2. Sequenced input: blood. The CDR3 nucleotides are TGTGCCAGCAGCCCCCCCTTTCGACTAGCGTCCAATGAGCAGTTCTTC. Amino acids: CASSPPFRLASNEQFF.